This T cell receptor (beta chain) was obtained from a study of T cells after yellow fever vaccination. Study-wide results and caveats: Post-booster repertoires again held most primary-vaccination clones (approximately 96% CD4, about 88% CD8). Only a small proportion of the clonotypes turned up in both the CD4 and the CD8 compartments, likely arising from convergent recombination.

In this sample, this clonotype turned up many times. Its antigen is not identified. Per the germline V gene, CDR1 is SGHAT and CDR2 is FQNNGV. The CDR3 loop spans 11 amino acids. Trimming removed 5 bases at V and 2 bases at J, with 2 bases between. TCRdb itself ran the 5' RACE reads through MiXCR, one entry per CDR3 protein. The sample lists roughly 330,000 distinct CDR3 sequences, around 3.9% occurring once. J is TRBJ2-3 and V is TRBV11-2; D is unclear. The clonotype originates from a man aged 18 to 29 who received the YFV17D yellow fever vaccine. The sequencing used PBMCs, collected 5 days after the yellow fever booster vaccination. The CDR3 coding sequence is TGTGCCAGCAGCAACACAGATACGCAGTATTTT. This codes for CASSNTDTQYF.